The subject of this entry is one TCR beta chain. The antigen is undetermined. Primers for the PCR totalled 60 Vbeta and 13 Jbeta. The table came from immunoSEQ multiplex PCR; TCRdb's copy has only in-frame clones and leaves some out. The sample comprises around 140,000 clones, about 80% of which are singletons, and 5% to 7.5% rests with the top ten. The sample is drawn from a study of cytomegalovirus exposure and HLA in healthy donors. Whole-study findings and limits: An apparent linkage of common viral pathogens to several of the most significant clusters emerged in a later analysis. In an earlier analysis, productive rearrangement rates for most beta V segments clustered near 87% or 30%. According to a later analysis, most TCR beta chains associated with CMV appeared HLA-restricted.

Germline CDR1 is MNHEY and CDR2 is SVGAGI. CDR3 length: 14 residues. Trimming removed 6 bases at V and 5 bases at J, with 13 bases between. The sequenced sample consisted of PBMCs. This sequence originates from a woman aged 40 to 49 in good health and CMV-seropositive. The chain combines TRBV6-5 with TRBJ2-2; D is perhaps TRBD2 (6 bases). CDR3 DNA sequence: TGTGCCAGCAGAGGCTGGACTACGACCGGGGAGCTGTTTTTT. Translated, it gives CASRGWTTTGELFF.